The 13 T cell receptor beta chains below come from one sample, sequenced in a study of blood T cells in healthy people across ages. A J-beta primer mix and a sample-barcoded 5' primer were used in a second PCR of roughly 6 to 11 cycles. TCRdb redid the calling of the 5' RACE reads with MiXCR, one entry per CDR3 protein. The repertoire holds hundreds of thousands of distinct CDR3 sequences, with around 25% as singletons. These sequences were also reported in another study, on T cells of mothers and their children.

Material for sequencing was blood. The receptors derive from a boy younger than 18 in good health.

The CDR3 DNA reads TGTGCCAGCAGTTGGACAGGGGAAAAAGAGACCCAGTACTTC. Translating it yields CASSWTGEKETQYF. The chain employs TRBV6-2 or TRBV6-3 and TRBJ2-5; 9 bases match TRBD1. There are 14 residues in the CDR3. V lost 4 bases, J lost 3 bases, and 3 bases stayed unmatched. Per germline, CDR1 MNHEY and CDR2 SVGEGT.

The genes are TRBV4-2 and TRBJ2-5; D ambiguous. The CDR3 loop spans 15 amino acids. Per the germline V gene, CDR1 is LGHNA and CDR2 is YNFKEQ. Trimming pared 2 bases from V and 2 bases from J, leaving 12 bases between. The CDR3 protein is CASSQLGAKQETQYF. Here the CDR3 DNA reads TGTGCCAGCAGCCAATTAGGCGCCAAGCAAGAGACCCAGTACTTC.

The V call is TRBV4-2, the J call TRBJ1-2; no clear D gene. The V and J ends lost 0 bases and 1 base respectively, with 9 bases between them. The germline CDR1 and CDR2 sequences are LGHNA and YNFKEQ. CDR3 length: 15 amino acids. The CDR3 loop is CASSQEELFNYGYTF. In DNA form, the CDR3 reads TGTGCCAGCAGCCAAGAGGAACTGTTTAACTATGGCTACACCTTC.

The table lists this clonotype with a few counts. This chain uses TRBV11-3 with TRBJ2-5; 8 bases align to TRBD1. The end of the DNA is better explained by TRBJ2-1, so the J call may be wrong. Germline V gene data show CDR1 as SGHNT and CDR2 as YENEEA. The CDR3 runs to 14 residues. The CDR3 DNA reads TGTGCCAGCAGCGCCGGGACAGGAGTAAATGAGCAGTTCTTC. This codes for CASSAGTGVNEQFF.

The V call is TRBV6-1, the J call TRBJ2-2, with TRBD2 identical over 15 bases. From germline, CDR1 is MNHNS and CDR2 SASEGT. The length of the CDR3 is 18 residues. V lost 8 bases and J lost 5; bases outside the gene matches: 12. The DNA for the CDR3 is TGTGCCAGCTCGTTTGGACTAGCGGGGGGGCTGGTTACCGGGGAGCTGTTTTTT. Translation: CASSFGLAGGLVTGELFF.

This clonotype has only one observation. The chain joins TRBV28 to TRBJ1-5; 7 bases align to TRBD1. This CDR3 has 14 residues. Germline V gene data show CDR1 as MDHEN and CDR2 as SYDVKM. J was trimmed by 7 bases and V by 6 bases; bases with no gene match: 9. The CDR3 reads CASSPDRVVQPQHF. CDR3 DNA: TGTGCCAGCAGCCCCGACAGGGTTGTCCAGCCCCAGCATTTT.

The chain uses TRBV12-3 or TRBV12-4 and TRBJ1-5, with TRBD1 identical over 7 bases. CDR3 size: 14 residues. V gave up 5 bases and J gave up 4 bases; unmatched junction bases: 5. The CDR3 sequence is CASSHLQGNQPQHF. The DNA for the CDR3 is TGTGCCAGCAGTCATTTACAGGGGAATCAGCCCCAGCATTTT.

This clonotype has just a few counts. This rearrangement joins TRBV28 to TRBJ1-4, with D tentatively TRBD1 (6 bases). Germline V gene data show CDR1 as MDHEN and CDR2 as SYDVKM. The CDR3 loop spans 17 amino acids. V lost 2 bases and J lost 0, with 13 bases in between. In nucleotides, the CDR3 is TGTGCCAGCAGTTTAGTGGCCAGGGGTACAACTAATGAAAAACTGTTTTTT. Its translation is CASSLVARGTTNEKLFF.

The rearrangement links TRBV2 to TRBJ1-1; D gene ambiguous. Germline CDR1 reads SNHLY; CDR2 reads FYNNEI. V lost 5 bases and J lost 4, with 17 bases in between. The CDR3 is 15 amino acids. CDR3 sequence: CASSPSPRLRTEAFF. DNA of the CDR3: TGTGCCAGCAGTCCTTCACCCAGGCTGCGCACTGAAGCTTTCTTT.

The chain uses TRBV6-4 and TRBJ2-1, with 8 bases fitting TRBD1. The CDR3 is 14 amino acids. Germline lookup yields CDR1 MRHNA and CDR2 SNTAGT. With V trimmed by 3 bases and J by 6 bases, 4 bases remained unmatched. As DNA, the CDR3 is TGTGCCAGCAGTGAAGGGACAGGTGGCAATGAGCAGTTCTTC. It encodes CASSEGTGGNEQFF.

This clonotype occurred a few times. The V gene is TRBV6-5, the J gene TRBJ2-1; 9 bases fit TRBD2. V lost 5 bases and J lost 4; bases outside the gene matches: 9. The CDR3 sequence is 16 residues long. Germline V gives CDR1 MNHEY, CDR2 SVGAGI. This chain's CDR3 is CASSTLPSGIYNEQFF. The CDR3 DNA sequence: TGTGCCAGCAGTACTCTCCCTAGCGGGATTTACAATGAGCAGTTCTTC.

The chain is built from TRBV9 and TRBJ2-5; unclear D gene. The J call is in doubt because the DNA end fits TRBJ2-1 better. The CDR3 sequence is 15 residues long. CDR1 is SGDLS, CDR2 YYNGEE, per germline. The CDR3 coding sequence is TGTGCCAGCAGCGTAGCAGGTACTATCTACAATGAGCAGTTCTTC. This sequence encodes CASSVAGTIYNEQFF.

The chain couples TRBV7-2 to TRBJ1-6, with a weak D call TRBD1 (6 bases). Germline values: CDR1 SGHTA, CDR2 FQGNSA. Deletions cut 3 bases from V and 10 bases from J, with 16 bases between. CDR3 length: 15 residues. The CDR3 coding sequence is TGTGCCAGCAGCTTGGGGGCGTCCAAGGGATCACCCCTCCACTTT. This translates into CASSLGASKGSPLHF.